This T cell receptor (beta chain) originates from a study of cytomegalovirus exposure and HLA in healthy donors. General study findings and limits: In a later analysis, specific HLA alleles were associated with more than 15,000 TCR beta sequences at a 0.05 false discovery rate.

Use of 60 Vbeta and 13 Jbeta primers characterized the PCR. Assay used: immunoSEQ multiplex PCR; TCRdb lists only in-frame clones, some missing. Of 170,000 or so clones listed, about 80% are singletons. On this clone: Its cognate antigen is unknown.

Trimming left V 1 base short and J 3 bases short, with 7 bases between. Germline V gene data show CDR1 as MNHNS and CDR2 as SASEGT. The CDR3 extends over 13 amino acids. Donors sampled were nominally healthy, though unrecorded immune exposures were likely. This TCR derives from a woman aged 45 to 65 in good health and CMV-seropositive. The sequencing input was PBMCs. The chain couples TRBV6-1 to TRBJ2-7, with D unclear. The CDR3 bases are TGTGCCAGCAGTGAAGGTCACTTCTACGAGCAGTACTTC. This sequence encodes CASSEGHFYEQYF.